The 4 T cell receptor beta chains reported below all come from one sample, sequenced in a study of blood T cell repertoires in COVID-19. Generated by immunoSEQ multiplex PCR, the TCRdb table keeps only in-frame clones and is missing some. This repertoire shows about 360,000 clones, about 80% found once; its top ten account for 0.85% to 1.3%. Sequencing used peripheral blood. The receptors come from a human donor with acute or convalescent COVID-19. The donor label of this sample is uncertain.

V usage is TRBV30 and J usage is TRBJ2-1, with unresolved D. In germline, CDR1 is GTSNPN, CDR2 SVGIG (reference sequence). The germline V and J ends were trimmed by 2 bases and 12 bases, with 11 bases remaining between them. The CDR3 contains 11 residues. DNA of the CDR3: TGTGCCTGGAGTAAGTCAACAGCGCAGTTCTTC. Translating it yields CAWSKSTAQFF.

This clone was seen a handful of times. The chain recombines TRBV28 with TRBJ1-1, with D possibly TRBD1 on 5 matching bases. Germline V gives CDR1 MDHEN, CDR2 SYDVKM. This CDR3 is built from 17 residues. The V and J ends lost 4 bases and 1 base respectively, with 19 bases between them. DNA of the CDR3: TGTGCCAGCAGTTCCTTAGGGCGCGGGGCTGCGAACACTGAAGCTTTCTTT. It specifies CASSSLGRGAANTEAFF.

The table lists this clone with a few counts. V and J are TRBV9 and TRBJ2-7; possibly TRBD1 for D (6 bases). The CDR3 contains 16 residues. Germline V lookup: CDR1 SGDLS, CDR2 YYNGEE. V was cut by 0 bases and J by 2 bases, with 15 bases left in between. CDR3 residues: CASSVGGAQGPYEQYF. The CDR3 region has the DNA TGTGCCAGCAGCGTAGGTGGGGCACAGGGCCCCTACGAGCAGTACTTC.

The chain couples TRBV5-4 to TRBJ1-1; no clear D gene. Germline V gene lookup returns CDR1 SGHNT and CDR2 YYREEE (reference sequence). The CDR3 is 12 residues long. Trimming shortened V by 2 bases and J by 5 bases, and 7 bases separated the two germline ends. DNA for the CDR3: TGTGCCAGCAGCTTAGTAGCAACTGAAGCTTTCTTT. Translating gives CASSLVATEAFF.